The TCR beta chain described here comes from a study of blood T cell repertoires in COVID-19. Turning to the study itself: From the United States, Italy and Spain came samples of acute and convalescent COVID-19.

Original methodology: Estimation of nucleated cell counts was performed using reference gene primer amplification. Sequenced by immunoSEQ multiplex PCR; TCRdb stores in-frame clones only, minus some. V and J calls and clone size come straight from that table; D and trimming were deduced from the DNA. The data contain 200,000 to 250,000 clones, about 87% of them singletons. One Seattle source followed patients from active infection through their disease course. The length of the CDR3 is 14 residues. In germline, CDR1 is MNHEY, CDR2 SVGEGT. V was pared by 6 bases and J by 3 bases, with 7 bases of the junction left unmatched.

The receptor was isolated from a man in his thirties or forties with COVID-19, enrolled during active disease. V is TRBV6-2 or TRBV6-3 and J is TRBJ1-1, with 7 bases matching TRBD1. The sequenced material came from peripheral blood. The CDR3 is CASSPYTGDTEAFF. CDR3 DNA sequence: TGTGCCAGCAGCCCGTATACAGGGGACACTGAAGCTTTCTTT.